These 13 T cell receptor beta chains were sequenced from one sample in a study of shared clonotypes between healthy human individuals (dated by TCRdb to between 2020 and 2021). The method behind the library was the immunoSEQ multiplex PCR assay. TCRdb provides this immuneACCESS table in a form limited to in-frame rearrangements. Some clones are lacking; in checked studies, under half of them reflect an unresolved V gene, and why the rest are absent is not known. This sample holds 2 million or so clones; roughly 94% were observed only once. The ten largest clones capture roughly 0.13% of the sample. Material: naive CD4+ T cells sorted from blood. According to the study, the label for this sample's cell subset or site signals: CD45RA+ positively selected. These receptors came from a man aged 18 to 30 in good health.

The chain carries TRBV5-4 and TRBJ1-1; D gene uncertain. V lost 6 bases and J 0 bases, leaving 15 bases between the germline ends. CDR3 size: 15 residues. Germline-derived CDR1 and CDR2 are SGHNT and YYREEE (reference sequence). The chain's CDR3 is CASTPGGVVNTEAFF. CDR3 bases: TGTGCCAGCACCCCTGGCGGGGTGGTGAACACTGAAGCTTTCTTT.

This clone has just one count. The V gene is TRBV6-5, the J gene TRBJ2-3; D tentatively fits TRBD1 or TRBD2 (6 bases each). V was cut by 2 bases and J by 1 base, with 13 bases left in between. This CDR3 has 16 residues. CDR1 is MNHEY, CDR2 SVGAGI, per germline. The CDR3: CASSYGPGAGTDTQYF. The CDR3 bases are TGTGCCAGCAGTTACGGCCCGGGGGCTGGCACAGATACGCAGTATTTT.

CDR3 protein: CASSPADRGHYEQYF. The CDR3 DNA is TGTGCCAGCAGCCCTGCGGACAGGGGGCACTACGAGCAGTACTTC. The rearrangement joins TRBV14 to TRBJ2-7; 11 bases are a match to TRBD1. Looked up from germline, CDR1 is SGHDN and CDR2 is FVKESK. V lost 4 bases to trimming and J lost 3 bases; unmatched junction nucleotides: 5. The CDR3 covers 15 residues.

The CDR3 loop reads CASSLGEGTSADTQYF. CDR3 nucleotide sequence: TGTGCCAGCAGCTTAGGGGAGGGGACTTCGGCAGATACGCAGTATTTT. The rearrangement links TRBV13 to TRBJ2-3; a possible D gene is TRBD2 (6 bases). The germline V and J ends were trimmed by 0 bases and 4 bases, with 14 bases remaining between them. Germline V gene lookup returns CDR1 PRHDT and CDR2 FYEKMQ (reference sequence). The CDR3 is 16 amino acids.

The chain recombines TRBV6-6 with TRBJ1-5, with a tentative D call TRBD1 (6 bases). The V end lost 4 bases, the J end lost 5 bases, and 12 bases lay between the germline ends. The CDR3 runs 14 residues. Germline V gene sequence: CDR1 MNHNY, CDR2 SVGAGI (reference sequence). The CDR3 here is CASSFTGPDQPQHF. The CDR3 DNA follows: TGTGCCAGCAGTTTCACAGGGCCCGATCAGCCCCAGCATTTT.

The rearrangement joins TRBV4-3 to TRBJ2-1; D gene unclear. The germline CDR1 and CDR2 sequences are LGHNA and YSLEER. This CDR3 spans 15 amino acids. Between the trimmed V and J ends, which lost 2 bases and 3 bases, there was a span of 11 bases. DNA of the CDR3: TGCGCCAGCAGCCAAAGCGCCTCGAGCTACAATGAGCAGTTCTTC. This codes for CASSQSASSYNEQFF.

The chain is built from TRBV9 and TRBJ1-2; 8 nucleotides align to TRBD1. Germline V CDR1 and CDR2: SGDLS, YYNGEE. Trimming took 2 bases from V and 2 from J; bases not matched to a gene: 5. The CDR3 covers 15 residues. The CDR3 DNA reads TGTGCCAGCAGCGTCGGGACAGGACAGAACTATGGCTACACCTTC. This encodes CASSVGTGQNYGYTF.

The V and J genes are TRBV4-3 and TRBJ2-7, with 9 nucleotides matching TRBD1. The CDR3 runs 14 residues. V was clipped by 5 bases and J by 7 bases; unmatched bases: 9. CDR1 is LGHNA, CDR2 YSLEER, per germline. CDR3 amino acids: CASSLRQGDWEQYF. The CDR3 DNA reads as TGCGCCAGCAGCTTACGACAGGGGGACTGGGAGCAGTACTTC.

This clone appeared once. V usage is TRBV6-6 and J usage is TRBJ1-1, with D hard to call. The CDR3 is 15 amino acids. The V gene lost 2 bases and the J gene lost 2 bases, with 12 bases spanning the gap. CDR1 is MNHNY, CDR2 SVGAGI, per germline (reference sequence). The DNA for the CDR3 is TGTGCCAGCAGTTACCCAGCCACCGGTAACACTGAAGCTTTCTTT. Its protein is CASSYPATGNTEAFF.

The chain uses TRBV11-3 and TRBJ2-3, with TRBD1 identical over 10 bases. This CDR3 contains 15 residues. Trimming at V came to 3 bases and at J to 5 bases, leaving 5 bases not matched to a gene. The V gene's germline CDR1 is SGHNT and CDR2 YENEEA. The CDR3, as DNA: TGTGCCAGCAGCTTGGGACAGGGGTGGGGAGATACGCAGTATTTT. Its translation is CASSLGQGWGDTQYF. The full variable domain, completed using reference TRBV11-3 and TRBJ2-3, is EAGVVQSPRYKIIEKKQPVAFWCNPISGHNTLYWYLQNLGQGPELLIRYENEEAVDDSQLPKDRFSAERLKGVDSTLKIQPAELGDSAVYLCASSLGQGWGDTQYFGPGTRLTVL.

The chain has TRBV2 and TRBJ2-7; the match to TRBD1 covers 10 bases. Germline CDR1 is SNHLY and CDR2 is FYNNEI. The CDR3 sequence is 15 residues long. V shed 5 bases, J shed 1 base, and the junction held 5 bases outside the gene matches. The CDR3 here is CASSWDRGRSYEQYF. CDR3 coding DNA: TGTGCCAGCAGTTGGGACAGGGGCAGGTCCTACGAGCAGTACTTC.

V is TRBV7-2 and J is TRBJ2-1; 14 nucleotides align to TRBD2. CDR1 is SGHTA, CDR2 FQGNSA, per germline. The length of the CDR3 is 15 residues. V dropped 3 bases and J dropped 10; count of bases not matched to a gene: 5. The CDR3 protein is CASSLGLAGAGEQFF. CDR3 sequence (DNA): TGTGCCAGCAGCTTGGGACTAGCGGGAGCGGGCGAGCAGTTCTTC.

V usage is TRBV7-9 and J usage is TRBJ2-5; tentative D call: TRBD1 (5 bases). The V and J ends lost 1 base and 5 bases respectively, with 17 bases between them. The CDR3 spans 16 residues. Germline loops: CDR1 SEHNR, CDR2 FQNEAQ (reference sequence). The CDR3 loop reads CASSLGAGNFYETQYF. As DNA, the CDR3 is TGTGCCAGCAGCTTAGGGGCAGGGAATTTTTACGAGACCCAGTACTTC.